This T cell receptor beta chain stems from a study of shared clonotypes between healthy human individuals. Study-wide results and caveats: In contrast to clonotypes shared by all four donors, non-shared clonotypes had lower generation probabilities.

In germline, CDR1 is SGHVS, CDR2 FQNEAQ. Trimming stripped 4 bases from V and 1 base from J, with 13 bases between. CDR3 length: 15 residues. The method was immunoSEQ multiplex PCR; TCRdb's version includes in-frame clones alone and lacks a portion of them. The sample carries fewer than 1.6 million clones, 98% recorded once. About this clone: Its antigen is undetermined.

The sequence derives from a man aged 25-45 years in good health. The chain joins TRBV7-8 to TRBJ1-1, with D possibly being TRBD1 (5 bases). The source material was naive CD4+ T cells sorted from blood. The subset denotes: CD45RA+ positively selected. The CDR3 here is CASSWGRGRNTEAFF. CDR3 DNA: TGTGCCAGCAGCTGGGGGAGGGGTCGGAACACTGAAGCTTTCTTT.